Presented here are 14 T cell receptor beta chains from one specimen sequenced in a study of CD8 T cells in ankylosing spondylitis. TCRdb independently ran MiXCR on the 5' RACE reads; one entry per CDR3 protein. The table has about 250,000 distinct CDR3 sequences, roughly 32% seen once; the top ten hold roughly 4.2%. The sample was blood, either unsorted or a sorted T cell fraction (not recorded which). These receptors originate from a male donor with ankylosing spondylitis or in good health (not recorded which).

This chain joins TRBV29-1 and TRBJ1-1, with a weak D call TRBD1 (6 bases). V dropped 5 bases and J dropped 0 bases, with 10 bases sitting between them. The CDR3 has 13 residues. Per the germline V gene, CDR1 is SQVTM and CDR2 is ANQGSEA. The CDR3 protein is CSVRQVLNTEAFF. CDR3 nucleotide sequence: TGCAGCGTTCGACAGGTTTTGAACACTGAAGCTTTCTTT.

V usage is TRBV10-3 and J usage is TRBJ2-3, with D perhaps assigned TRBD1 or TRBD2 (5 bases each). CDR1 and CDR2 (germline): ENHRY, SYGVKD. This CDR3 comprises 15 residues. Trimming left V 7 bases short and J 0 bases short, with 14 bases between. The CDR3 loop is CAITSGGASTDTQYF. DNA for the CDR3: TGTGCCATCACGTCTGGGGGAGCAAGCACAGATACGCAGTATTTT.

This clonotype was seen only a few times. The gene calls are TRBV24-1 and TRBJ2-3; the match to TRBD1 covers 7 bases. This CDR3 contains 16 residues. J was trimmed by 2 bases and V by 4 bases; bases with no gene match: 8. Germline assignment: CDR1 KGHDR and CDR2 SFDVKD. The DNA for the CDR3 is TGTGCCACCAGTGACCGACAGGGTTCCCTCACAGATACGCAGTATTTT. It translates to CATSDRQGSLTDTQYF.

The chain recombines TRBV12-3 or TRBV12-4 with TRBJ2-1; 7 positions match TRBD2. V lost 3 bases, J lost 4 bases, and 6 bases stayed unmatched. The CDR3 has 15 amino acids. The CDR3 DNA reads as TGTGCCAGCAGTTTTGGGGGGGGAGGTTACAATGAGCAGTTCTTC. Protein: CASSFGGGGYNEQFF.

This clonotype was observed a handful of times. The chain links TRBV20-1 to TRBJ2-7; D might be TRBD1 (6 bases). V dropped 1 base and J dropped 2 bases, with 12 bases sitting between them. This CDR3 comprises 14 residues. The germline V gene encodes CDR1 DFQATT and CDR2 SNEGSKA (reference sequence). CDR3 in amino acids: CSARGTAPTYEQYF. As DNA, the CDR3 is TGCAGTGCTAGAGGGACAGCTCCAACCTACGAGCAGTACTTC.

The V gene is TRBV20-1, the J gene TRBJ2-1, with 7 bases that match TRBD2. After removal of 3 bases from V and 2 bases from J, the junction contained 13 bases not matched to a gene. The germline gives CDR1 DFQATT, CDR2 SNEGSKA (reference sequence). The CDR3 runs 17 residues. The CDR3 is CSASPGRGITPYNEQFF. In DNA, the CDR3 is TGCAGTGCTAGTCCTGGGCGGGGGATTACCCCCTACAATGAGCAGTTCTTC.

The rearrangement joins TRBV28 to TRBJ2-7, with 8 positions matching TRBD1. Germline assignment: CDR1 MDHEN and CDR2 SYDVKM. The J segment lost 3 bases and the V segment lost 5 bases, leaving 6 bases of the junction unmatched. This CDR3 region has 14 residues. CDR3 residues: CASSRTGLLYEQYF. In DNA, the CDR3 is TGTGCCAGCAGTCGGACAGGGCTGCTCTACGAGCAGTACTTC.

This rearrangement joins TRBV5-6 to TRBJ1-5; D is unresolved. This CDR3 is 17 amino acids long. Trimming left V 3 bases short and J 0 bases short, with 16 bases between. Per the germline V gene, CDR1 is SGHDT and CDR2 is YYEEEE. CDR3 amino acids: CASSSYRLDNSNQPQHF. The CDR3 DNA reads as TGTGCCAGCAGCTCCTACCGATTGGATAATAGCAATCAGCCCCAGCATTTT. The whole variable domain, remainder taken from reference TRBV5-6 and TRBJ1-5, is DAGVTQSPTHLIKTRGQQVTLRCSPKSGHDTVSWYQQALGQGPQFIFQYYEEEERQRGNFPDRFSGHQFPNYSSELNVNALLLGDSALYLCASSSYRLDNSNQPQHFGDGTRLSIL.

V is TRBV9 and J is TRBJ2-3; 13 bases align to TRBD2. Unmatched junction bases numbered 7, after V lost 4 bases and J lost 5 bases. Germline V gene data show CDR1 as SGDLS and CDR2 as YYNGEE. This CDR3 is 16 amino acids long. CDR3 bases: TGTGCCAGCAGCCCAGGGACTAGCGGGGTCTTAGATACGCAGTATTTT. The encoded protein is CASSPGTSGVLDTQYF.

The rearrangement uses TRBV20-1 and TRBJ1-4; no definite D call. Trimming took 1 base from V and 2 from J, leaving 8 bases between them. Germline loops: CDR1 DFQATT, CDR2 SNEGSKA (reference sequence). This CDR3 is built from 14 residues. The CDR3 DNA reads TGCAGTGCTAGAGTGGGAGGGACTAATGAAAAACTGTTTTTT. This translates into CSARVGGTNEKLFF.

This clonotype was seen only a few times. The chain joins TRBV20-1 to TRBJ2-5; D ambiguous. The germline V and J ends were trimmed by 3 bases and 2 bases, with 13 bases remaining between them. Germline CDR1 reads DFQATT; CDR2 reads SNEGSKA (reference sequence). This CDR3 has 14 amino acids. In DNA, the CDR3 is TGCAGTGCTAGTCCCCCAGGAATACAAGAGACCCAGTACTTC. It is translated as CSASPPGIQETQYF.

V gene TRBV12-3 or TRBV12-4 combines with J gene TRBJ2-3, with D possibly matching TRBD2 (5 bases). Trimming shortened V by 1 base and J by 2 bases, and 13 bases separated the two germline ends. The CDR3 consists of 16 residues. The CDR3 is CASSLVLALVTDTQYF. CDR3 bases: TGTGCCAGCAGTTTAGTCCTAGCCCTAGTCACAGATACGCAGTATTTT.

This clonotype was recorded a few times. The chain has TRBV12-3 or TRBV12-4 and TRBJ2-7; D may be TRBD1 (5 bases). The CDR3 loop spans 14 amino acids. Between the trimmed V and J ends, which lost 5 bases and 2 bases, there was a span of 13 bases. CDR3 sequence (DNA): TGTGCCAGCAGTCCCACCCTACAGGCCTACGAGCAGTACTTC. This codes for CASSPTLQAYEQYF.

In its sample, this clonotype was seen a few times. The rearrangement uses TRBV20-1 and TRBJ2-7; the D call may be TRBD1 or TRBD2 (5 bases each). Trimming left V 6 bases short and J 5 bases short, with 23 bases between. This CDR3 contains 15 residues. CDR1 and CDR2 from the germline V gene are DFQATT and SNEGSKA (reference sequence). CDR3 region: CSADGTLGLVHEQYF. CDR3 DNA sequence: TGCAGTGCCGATGGGACCTTGGGCCTGGTACACGAGCAGTACTTC.